Only one count was recorded for the clone carrying this T cell receptor beta chain. Its antigen is currently unknown. This entry belongs to a study of T cell responses to AZD1222 COVID-19 vaccine. Whole-study findings and limits: There were mostly white British donors and more females than males, and clonal diversity was possibly underestimated. Seropositive at baseline were only five or six AZD1222 recipients.

The CDR3 contains 17 residues. Germline CDR1 reads MNHEY; CDR2 reads SMNVEV (reference sequence). The V end was cut by 3 bases, the J end by 6 bases, with 21 bases between. Assay used: immunoSEQ multiplex PCR; TCRdb lists only in-frame clones, some missing. The table has fewer than 85,000 clones, roughly 85% seen once; the top ten hold under 1.5%. V is TRBV27 and J is TRBJ2-1, with D perhaps TRBD1 or TRBD2 (5 bases each). Material: peripheral blood, obtained 28 days after the second AZD1222 dose. This TCR derives from an adult who received the AZD1222 COVID-19 vaccine. Here the CDR3 reads CASSFPGPRGSLNEQFF. The CDR3 nucleotides read TGTGCCAGCAGTTTTCCGGGCCCGAGGGGTTCTCTCAATGAGCAGTTCTTC.